This T cell receptor beta chain was retrieved from a study of shared clonotypes between healthy human individuals. Study summary: A donor's plate count was three for CD4 naive and three for CD4 memory; CD8 naive had two and CD8 memory one. General study points: A limitation of the genetic and exposure-history diversity represented arose from few donors. Approximately 4.6% of naive CD4 clonotypes were shared across a few donors. Blood alone was sampled, and tissue repertoires likely differ.

It was CD45RO-negative cells, positively selected for CCR7, that made up naive CD8 cells, with terminally differentiated effector memory CD45RA+ cells excluded. Only in-frame clones appear in the TCRdb table, and some are missing; sequencing was by immunoSEQ multiplex PCR. The sample includes roughly 2 million clones, roughly 95% of them seen just once. Points on this clone: Its antigen is unidentified. Distinct nucleotide sequences in the sample also encode this CDR3.

The sequence was obtained from a young man in good health. The sequencing input was naive CD8+ T cells sorted from blood.

The CDR3 coding sequence is TGCGCCAGCAGCTTGCTAGCGGGGGACACCGGGGAGCTGTTTTTT. Protein sequence: CASSLLAGDTGELFF. V usage is TRBV5-1 and J usage is TRBJ2-2, with 10 nucleotides matching TRBD2. V dropped 1 base and J dropped 3; count of bases not matched to a gene: 0. Germline-derived CDR1 and CDR2 are SGHRS and YFSETQ. The CDR3 is 15 residues long.